The rows below give T cell receptor beta chains drawn from one sample of a study of T-cell reconstitution after alpha-beta-depleted transplantation in children. Via MiXCR, TCRdb re-called the PCR reads, giving one row per CDR3 protein. This repertoire shows about 500,000 distinct CDR3 sequences, 30% to 35% found once; its top ten account for about 2.3%. The material sequenced was PBMCs from the stem cell graft donor, taken from the stem cell graft. These receptors all stem from a human donor who donated a stem cell graft to a child with aplastic anemia. Each CDR3 is given with its conserved first and last residue. Where a row states a size, it is once, few, many or the class of an expanded clone; other rows omit it.

CDR3 length,V gene,clone size,J gene,CDR3 protein
13,TRBV20-1,-,TRBJ2-3,CSAGTERWDTQYF
15,TRBV6-1,-,TRBJ2-2,CASSPFPGSPGELFF
18,TRBV12-3/TRBV12-4,few,TRBJ2-2,CASSLRVAGGHNTGELFF
16,TRBV9,few,TRBJ2-5,CASSVSHRGPQETQYF
14,TRBV12-3/TRBV12-4,-,TRBJ1-3,CASSLLGTGNTIYF
15,TRBV12-3/TRBV12-4,few,TRBJ1-1,CASTKSTPANTEAFF
13,TRBV14,-,TRBJ1-1,CASSQDQRTEAFF
15,TRBV4-3,few,TRBJ1-2,CASSQVSLGSHGYTF
15,TRBV7-2,-,TRBJ1-1,CASSGGGTVNTEAFF
16,TRBV20-1,once,TRBJ1-5,CSASRNPWGKDEPQHF
14,TRBV5-4,-,TRBJ2-1,CASSLGGAGNEQFF
15,TRBV2,-,TRBJ1-5,CASRGDRARNQPQHF
15,TRBV7-2,-,TRBJ1-1,CASSPQGQGLAEAFF
14,TRBV5-1,few,TRBJ2-7,CASSLGSGRNEQYF
16,TRBV7-2,-,TRBJ1-2,CASSLVSGGSIYGYTF
15,TRBV7-2,few,TRBJ1-2,CASSLVGQGASSYTF
15,TRBV5-1,few,TRBJ2-5,CASSLAPGGQETQYF
12,TRBV6-2/TRBV6-3,-,TRBJ1-2,CASTQGARGYTF
14,TRBV7-2,-,TRBJ2-1,CASSFTSGSQGQFF
13,TRBV6-2/TRBV6-3,-,TRBJ2-7,CASSYSVLAEQYF
16,TRBV12-3/TRBV12-4,few,TRBJ1-1,CASSSGTGGVGTEAFF
12,TRBV29-1,-,TRBJ2-5,CSVVARGETQYF
15,TRBV20-1,-,TRBJ1-3,CSAVRTRGYGNTIYF
13,TRBV12-3/TRBV12-4,-,TRBJ2-1,CASSPPWGNEQFF
16,TRBV5-1,few,TRBJ1-1,CASSFGDRRKNTEAFF
15,TRBV6-1,few,TRBJ1-1,CASTADKGANTEAFF
15,TRBV6-1,few,TRBJ2-6,CASSPEIRGANVLTF
17,TRBV9,-,TRBJ2-4,CASSTSGGSGGENIQYF
14,TRBV7-2,many,TRBJ1-1,CASSFQGGNTEAFF
12,TRBV29-1,few,TRBJ1-2,CSVHAGTSSYTF
14,TRBV7-2,-,TRBJ1-1,CASSRGTGGTEAFF
16,TRBV5-1,-,TRBJ2-1,CASSLDSRVSYNEQFF
14,TRBV29-1,few,TRBJ2-2,CSVEDLPGPGELFF
14,TRBV7-2,few,TRBJ2-1,CASSLGAGAYEQFF
14,TRBV6-5,-,TRBJ1-1,CASSYQDSNTEAFF
14,TRBV7-2,few,TRBJ2-7,CASSLGFSSYEQYF
13,TRBV4-3,-,TRBJ1-4,CASCKLGDEKLFF
13,TRBV6-1,few,TRBJ1-4,CASSNPAQEKLFF
14,TRBV12-3/TRBV12-4,-,TRBJ1-2,CASSFWQSTIGYTF
15,TRBV6-5,few,TRBJ2-1,CASSYGGLVGNEQFF
14,TRBV20-1,few,TRBJ1-3,CSAREGYWGNTIYF
14,TRBV10-3,-,TRBJ1-2,CAISDIVGNYGYTF
14,TRBV5-6,few,TRBJ1-2,CASSPMGQGYGYTF
14,TRBV27,few,TRBJ2-6,CASSLGPGANVLTF
18,TRBV24-1,once,TRBJ2-5,CATSDSEGQGVHQETQYF
15,TRBV29-1,-,TRBJ2-1,CSVEHSAGADNEQFF
14,TRBV20-1,-,TRBJ2-1,CSAGLGGPNNEQFF
14,TRBV13,few,TRBJ1-1,CASSSLRVGTEAFF
14,TRBV29-1,many,TRBJ2-5,CSVASGYYQETQYF
19,TRBV5-6,-,TRBJ2-1,CASSLGLAGHLFSYNEQFF
17,TRBV7-8,-,TRBJ2-2,CASSLESGGPGTGELFF
15,TRBV2,-,TRBJ2-3,CASSTQGQGTDTQYF
14,TRBV18,-,TRBJ2-5,CASSRRGQQETQYF
11,TRBV7-9,-,TRBJ1-1,CASAMGTEAFF
19,TRBV19,-,TRBJ2-3,CASSPQGLAGDGGTDTQYF
17,TRBV7-2,-,TRBJ1-5,CASSSRGSGRGDQPQHF
17,TRBV7-2,-,TRBJ2-2,CASSTRASGRAPGELFF
15,TRBV7-2,-,TRBJ2-5,CASSFGTGMRETQYF
13,TRBV7-2,-,TRBJ1-2,CASSLEGYYGYTF
13,TRBV27,few,TRBJ2-1,CASSALEWGEQFF